This TCR beta chain comes out of a study of T cells in Graves' hyperthyroidism and ophthalmopathy. Enrolled ophthalmopathy patients presented with a Clinical Activity Score of at least 3, a NOSPECS grade of at least 4, and disease duration under 3 months. Not enrolled were patients with uncontrolled infection, other autoimmune disease, pregnancy or lactation. Comments on this clonotype: What it binds is not known. The conserved phenylalanine or tryptophan normally closing the CDR3 is absent here, so this likely arose from a read error.

Study-level findings and limits: Among thyroid clonotypes expanded above 0.001, most also appeared in blood.

Germline values: CDR1 SGHTS, CDR2 YDEGEE. The CDR3 is 15 residues long. RNA transcripts yielded amplified TCR beta CDR3 regions. RT-PCR in the first round (using the HTBI primer set) targeted the TCR CDR3. A single record per CDR3 protein comes from TCRdb applying MiXCR to the multiplex PCR reads. The table has around 56,000 distinct CDR3 sequences, approximately 57% seen once; the top ten hold more than 3%. The TCR sequence derives from a woman aged 55 to 70 with Graves' ophthalmopathy. The rearrangement uses TRBV5-8 and TRBJ2-7; tentatively, D is TRBD2 (6 bases). Sequencing was performed on blood. Here the CDR3 reads CASSSGLTRNYEQYL. The CDR3 DNA sequence: TGCGCCAGCAGCTCCGGATTGACTAGAAACTATGAGCAGTACCTC.